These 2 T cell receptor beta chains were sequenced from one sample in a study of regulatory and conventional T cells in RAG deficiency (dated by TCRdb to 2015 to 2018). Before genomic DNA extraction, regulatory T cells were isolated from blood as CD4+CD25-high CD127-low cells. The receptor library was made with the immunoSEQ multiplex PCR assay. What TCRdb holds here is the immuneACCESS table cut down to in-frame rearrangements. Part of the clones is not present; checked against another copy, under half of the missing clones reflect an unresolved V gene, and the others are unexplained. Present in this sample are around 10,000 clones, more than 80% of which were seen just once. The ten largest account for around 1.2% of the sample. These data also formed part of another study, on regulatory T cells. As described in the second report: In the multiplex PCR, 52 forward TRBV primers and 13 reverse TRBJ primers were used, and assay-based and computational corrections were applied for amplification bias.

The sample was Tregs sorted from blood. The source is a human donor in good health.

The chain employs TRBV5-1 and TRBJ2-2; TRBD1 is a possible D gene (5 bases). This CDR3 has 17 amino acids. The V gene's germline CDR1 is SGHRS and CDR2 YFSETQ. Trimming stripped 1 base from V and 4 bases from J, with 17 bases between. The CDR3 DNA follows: TGCGCCAGCAGCTTGTCAGGGCTCCGCCGCCGCACCGGGGAGCTGTTTTTT. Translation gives CASSLSGLRRRTGELFF.

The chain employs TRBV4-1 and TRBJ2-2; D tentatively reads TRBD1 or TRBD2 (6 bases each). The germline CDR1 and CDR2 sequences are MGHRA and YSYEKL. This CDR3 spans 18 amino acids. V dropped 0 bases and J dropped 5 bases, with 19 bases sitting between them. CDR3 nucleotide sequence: TGCGCCAGCAGCCAAGATAGGGGGGTTGTTGCGAGTACCGGGGAGCTGTTTTTT. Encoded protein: CASSQDRGVVASTGELFF.